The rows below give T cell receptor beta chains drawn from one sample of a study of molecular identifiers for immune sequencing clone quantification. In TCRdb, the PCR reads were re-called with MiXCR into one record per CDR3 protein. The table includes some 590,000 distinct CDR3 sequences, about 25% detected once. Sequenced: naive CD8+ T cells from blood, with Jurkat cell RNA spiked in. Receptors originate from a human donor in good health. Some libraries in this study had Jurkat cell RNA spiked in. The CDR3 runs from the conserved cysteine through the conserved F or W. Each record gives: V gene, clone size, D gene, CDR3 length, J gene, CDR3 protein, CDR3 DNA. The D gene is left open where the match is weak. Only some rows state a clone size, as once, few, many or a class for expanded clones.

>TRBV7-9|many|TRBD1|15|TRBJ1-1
CASTPQGGRHTEAFF
TGTGCCAGCACTCCACAGGGGGGAAGGCACACTGAAGCTTTCTTT
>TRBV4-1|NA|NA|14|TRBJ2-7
CASSQEGTNYEQYF
TGCGCCAGCAGCCAAGAGGGCACGAACTACGAGCAGTACTTC
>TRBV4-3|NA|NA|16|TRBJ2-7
CASSQGVWGESYEQYF
TGCGCCAGCAGCCAAGGAGTTTGGGGGGAATCCTACGAGCAGTACTTC
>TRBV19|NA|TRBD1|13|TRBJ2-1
CASRGQGYNEQFF
TGTGCCAGTAGGGGACAGGGGTACAATGAGCAGTTCTTC
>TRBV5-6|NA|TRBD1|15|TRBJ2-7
CASGGTGTVSYEQYF
TGTGCCAGCGGCGGAACCGGGACAGTCTCCTACGAGCAGTACTTC
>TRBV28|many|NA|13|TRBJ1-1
CASSFRPEVEAFF
TGTGCCAGCAGTTTCAGACCGGAGGTCGAAGCTTTCTTT
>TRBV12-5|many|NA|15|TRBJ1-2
CASGFADGLAHGYTF
TGTGCTAGTGGTTTCGCCGACGGTTTGGCCCATGGCTACACCTTC
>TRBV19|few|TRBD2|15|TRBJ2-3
CASSTSGGGTDTQYF
TGTGCCAGTAGCACTAGCGGGGGGGGCACAGATACGCAGTATTTT
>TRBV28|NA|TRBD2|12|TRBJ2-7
CMCGEGSYEQYF
TGTATGTGCGGGGAGGGCTCCTACGAGCAGTACTTC
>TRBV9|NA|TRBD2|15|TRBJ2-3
CASKPGLAIADTQYF
TGTGCCAGCAAGCCCGGACTAGCAATCGCAGATACGCAGTATTTT
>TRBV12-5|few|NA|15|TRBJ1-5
CASGSGATSTDTQHF
TGTGCTAGTGGGTCCGGAGCTACTAGCACAGATACGCAGCATTTT
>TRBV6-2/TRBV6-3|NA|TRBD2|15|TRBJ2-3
CASCSGGVYTDTQYF
TGTGCCAGCTGTAGCGGGGGGGTGTACACAGATACGCAGTATTTT
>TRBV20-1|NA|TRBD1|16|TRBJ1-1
CSARDREGGPNTEALF
TGCAGTGCAAGGGACAGGGAGGGCGGTCCGAACACTGAAGCTCTCTTT
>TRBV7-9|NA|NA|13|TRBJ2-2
CASKGPNTGELFF
TGTGCCAGCAAGGGGCCGAACACCGGGGAGCTGTTTTTT
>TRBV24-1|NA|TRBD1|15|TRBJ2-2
CATSPRDRANGELFF
TGTGCCACCAGCCCCCGGGACAGGGCAAACGGGGAGCTGTTTTTT
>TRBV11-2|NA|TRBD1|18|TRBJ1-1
CASSSRTGDYNPITEAFF
TGTGCCAGCAGCTCCCGAACAGGGGACTATAACCCGATCACTGAAGCTTTCTTT
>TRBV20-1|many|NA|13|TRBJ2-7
CSARSRDSYEQYF
TGCAGTGCTAGGAGCAGGGACTCCTACGAGCAGTACTTC
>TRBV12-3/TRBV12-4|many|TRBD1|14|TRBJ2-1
CASSQTGAYNEQFF
TGTGCCAGCAGCCAAACAGGGGCCTACAATGAGCAGTTCTTC
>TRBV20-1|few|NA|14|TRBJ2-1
CSADVGSSYNEQFF
TGCAGTGCTGACGTAGGGAGCTCCTACAATGAGCAGTTCTTC
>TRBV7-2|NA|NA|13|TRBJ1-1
CASGPMGNTEAFF
TGTGCCAGCGGCCCCATGGGGAACACTGAAGCTTTCTTT
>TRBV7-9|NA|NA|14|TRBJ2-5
CASSSWAGQETQYF
TGTGCCAGCAGCTCTTGGGCAGGACAAGAGACCCAGTACTTC
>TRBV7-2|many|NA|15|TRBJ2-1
CASSLGARPYNEQFF
TGTGCCAGCAGCTTAGGAGCCAGGCCCTACAATGAGCAGTTCTTC
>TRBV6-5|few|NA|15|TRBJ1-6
CASSYLTENNSPLHF
TGTGCCAGCAGTTACCTGACAGAAAATAATTCACCCCTCCACTTT
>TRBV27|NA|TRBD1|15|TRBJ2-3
CASRPGQGVADTQYF
TGTGCCAGCAGACCGGGACAGGGGGTTGCAGATACGCAGTATTTT
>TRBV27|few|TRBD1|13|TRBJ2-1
CASSPGTGDEQFF
TGTGCCAGCAGTCCCGGGACAGGGGATGAGCAGTTCTTC
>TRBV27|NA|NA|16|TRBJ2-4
CASSLRQTLAKNIQYF
TGTGCCAGCAGTTTACGACAGACACTAGCCAAAAACATTCAGTACTTC
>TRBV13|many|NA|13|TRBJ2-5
CASSVGTVETQYF
TGTGCCAGCAGCGTGGGGACCGTAGAGACCCAGTACTTC
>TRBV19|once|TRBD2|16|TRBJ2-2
CTSSMGGRASSGELFF
TGTACCAGTAGTATGGGCGGGAGGGCCTCATCCGGGGAGCTGTTTTTT
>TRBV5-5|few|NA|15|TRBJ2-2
CASSLGRDYAGELFF
TGTGCCAGCAGCTTGGGCAGGGATTACGCCGGGGAGCTGTTTTTT
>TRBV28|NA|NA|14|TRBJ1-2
CASSFRGSHYGYTF
TGTGCCAGCAGTTTCAGGGGATCACACTATGGCTACACCTTC
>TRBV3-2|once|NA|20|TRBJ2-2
CASSQVQGAVIVGYAGELFF
TGTGCCAGCAGCCAAGTACAGGGGGCAGTTATAGTAGGATACGCCGGGGAGCTGTTTTTT
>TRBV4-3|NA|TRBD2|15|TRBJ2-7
CASGQDSGGVYEQYF
TGCGCCAGCGGCCAAGACTCGGGAGGCGTCTACGAGCAGTACTTC
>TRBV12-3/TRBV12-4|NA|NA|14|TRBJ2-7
CASSYGQWDYEQYF
TGTGCCAGCAGTTATGGACAGTGGGACTACGAGCAGTACTTC
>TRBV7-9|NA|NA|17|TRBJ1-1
CASSSTWGGARDTEAFF
TGTGCCAGCAGCTCAACCTGGGGGGGGGCCCGGGACACTGAAGCTTTCTTT
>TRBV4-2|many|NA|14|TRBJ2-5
CASSQPIGSETQYF
TGTGCCAGCAGCCAGCCCATCGGTTCAGAGACCCAGTACTTC
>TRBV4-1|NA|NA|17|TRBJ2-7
CASSQDREATGIHEQYF
TGCGCCAGCAGCCAAGACAGGGAAGCGACAGGTATCCACGAGCAGTACTTC
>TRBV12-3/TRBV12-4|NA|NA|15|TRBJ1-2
CASSLKIGHSYGYTF
TGTGCCAGCAGTTTGAAGATCGGGCACAGCTATGGCTACACCTTC
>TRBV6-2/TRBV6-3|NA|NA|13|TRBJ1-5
CASSWWGGQPQHF
TGTGCCAGCAGTTGGTGGGGAGGGCAGCCCCAGCATTTT
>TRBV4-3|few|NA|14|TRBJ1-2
CASSQEVNNYGYTF
TGCGCCAGCAGCCAAGAAGTCAACAACTATGGCTACACCTTC
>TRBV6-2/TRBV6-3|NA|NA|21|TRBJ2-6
CASSYAPPGQVYGSGANVLTF
TGTGCCAGCAGTTACGCTCCTCCGGGGCAGGTCTACGGCTCTGGGGCCAACGTCCTGACTTTC
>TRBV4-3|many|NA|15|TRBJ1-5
CASSPNSDSNQPQHF
TGCGCCAGCAGCCCCAACTCGGACAGCAATCAGCCCCAGCATTTT
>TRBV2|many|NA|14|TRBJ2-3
CASKGTPSTDTQYF
TGTGCCAGCAAAGGGACGCCGAGCACAGATACGCAGTATTTT
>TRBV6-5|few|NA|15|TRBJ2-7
CASRLRTTSSYEQYF
TGTGCCAGCAGACTAAGGACGACAAGCTCCTACGAGCAGTACTTC
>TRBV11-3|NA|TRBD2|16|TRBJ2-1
CASSLASGGRDNEQFF
TGTGCCAGCAGCTTAGCTAGCGGGGGGAGGGACAATGAGCAGTTCTTC
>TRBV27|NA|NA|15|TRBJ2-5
CASSFVPGPPETQYF
TGTGCCAGCAGTTTTGTTCCAGGGCCCCCAGAGACCCAGTACTTC
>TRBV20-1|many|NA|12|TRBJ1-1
CSAREVNTEAFF
TGCAGTGCTAGGGAGGTGAACACTGAAGCTTTCTTT
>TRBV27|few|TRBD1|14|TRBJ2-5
CASSTGQGRETQYF
TGTGCCAGCAGTACCGGACAGGGCAGGGAGACCCAGTACTTC
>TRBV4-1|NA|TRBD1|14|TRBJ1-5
CASSPRDSDQPQHF
TGCGCCAGCAGCCCTAGGGACAGTGATCAGCCCCAGCATTTT
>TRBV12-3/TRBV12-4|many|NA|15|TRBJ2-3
CASSLDMASTDTQYF
TGTGCCAGCAGTTTAGATATGGCTAGCACAGATACGCAGTATTTT
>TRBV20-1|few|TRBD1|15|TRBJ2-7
CSASSDRGFSYEQYF
TGCAGTGCTAGTTCGGACAGGGGGTTTTCCTACGAGCAGTACTTC
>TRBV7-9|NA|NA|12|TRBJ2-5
CASSYLTRTQYF
TGTGCCAGCAGCTACCTCACGAGGACCCAGTACTTC
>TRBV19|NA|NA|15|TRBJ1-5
CASSMKFAGFQPQHF
TGTGCCAGTAGTATGAAGTTCGCGGGGTTTCAGCCCCAGCATTTT
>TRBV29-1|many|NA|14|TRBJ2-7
CSVLRAGSSYEQYF
TGCAGCGTCCTACGTGCGGGCAGCTCCTACGAGCAGTACTTC